This T cell receptor beta chain was profiled in a study of technical replicates of blood from a few donors. Measured with immunoSEQ multiplex PCR; TCRdb has only the in-frame clones, and not every one. Counted here are about 80,000 clones, about 91% occurring once; the ten biggest clones make up approximately 0.41%. Germline assignment: CDR1 SGHDT and CDR2 YYEEEE. V was clipped by 4 bases and J by 5 bases; unmatched bases: 9. The CDR3 spans 16 residues. The clonotype comes from a human donor in good health. The chain has TRBV5-6 and TRBJ2-3; 11 bases are a match to TRBD2. Sequenced material: T cells isolated from PBMCs. The CDR3 is CASSLPGLAAKDTQYF. CDR3 sequence (DNA): TGTGCCAGCAGCCTTCCGGGACTAGCGGCTAAAGATACGCAGTATTTT.